This passage covers 15 T cell receptor beta chains from one sample sequenced in a study of T cell responses to AZD1222 COVID-19 vaccine. The data were produced by immunoSEQ multiplex PCR, yet TCRdb's version contains in-frame clones alone and is incomplete. The repertoire holds approximately 170,000 clones, with 80% to 90% as singletons. This specimen was peripheral blood, taken on day 0 of AZD1222 vaccination. All receptors come from an adult in good health.

This rearrangement joins TRBV9 to TRBJ2-5; 14 bases line up with TRBD2. V lost 3 bases to trimming and J lost 4 bases; unmatched junction nucleotides: 5. Germline V gives CDR1 SGDLS, CDR2 YYNGEE. The CDR3 has 16 residues. The DNA of the CDR3 is TGTGCCAGCAGCGCGACTAGCGGGGGGGCCGGAGAGACCCAGTACTTC. Translating gives CASSATSGGAGETQYF.

This clone was observed once. The rearrangement links TRBV7-3 to TRBJ2-1, with 8 bases matching TRBD2. The ends lost 6 bases at V and 10 bases at J; junction bases unmatched: 17. Germline V gene data show CDR1 as SGHTA and CDR2 as FQGTGA. The CDR3 has 16 residues. The CDR3 DNA reads as TGTGCCAGCAGTCCTACTGGGACTAGTATCCGAAGGGAGCAGTTCTTC. Translation: CASSPTGTSIRREQFF. The full variable domain, with the rest looked up from reference TRBV7-3 and TRBJ2-1, is GAGVSQTPSNKVTEKGKYVELRCDPISGHTALYWYRQSLGQGPEFLIYFQGTGAADDSGLPNDRFFAVRPEGSVSTLKIQRTERGDSAVYLCASSPTGTSIRREQFFGPGTRLTVL.

The chain joins TRBV19 to TRBJ1-5; unclear D gene. The germline V and J ends were trimmed by 3 bases and 5 bases, with 11 bases remaining between them. Germline CDR1 reads LNHDA; CDR2 reads SQIVND (reference sequence). The CDR3 is 14 amino acids. The CDR3 here is CASSIHGKYQPQHF. The CDR3 bases are TGTGCCAGTAGTATTCATGGGAAATATCAGCCCCAGCATTTT.

This clone has only one observation. CDR3 sequence: CASSLAPRLAGGYEQYF. The CDR3 DNA follows: TGTGCCAGCAGCTTAGCCCCAAGACTAGCGGGGGGCTACGAGCAGTACTTC. The chain recombines TRBV11-2 with TRBJ2-7; 13 bases fit TRBD2. J lost 3 bases, V lost 1 base, and 6 bases had no gene match. In germline, CDR1 is SGHAT, CDR2 FQNNGV. This CDR3 spans 17 amino acids.

The V and J genes are TRBV11-2 and TRBJ1-1; D perhaps matches TRBD1 (6 bases). This CDR3 is built from 13 residues. Per germline, CDR1 SGHAT and CDR2 FQNNGV. Trimming stripped 5 bases from V and 3 bases from J, with 10 bases between. CDR3 loop: CASSLQGYTEAFF. The CDR3 DNA is TGTGCCAGCAGCCTACAGGGCTACACTGAAGCTTTCTTT.

This clone came up once. The V and J genes are TRBV7-3 and TRBJ2-2; 12 positions agree with TRBD1. This CDR3 has 19 residues. CDR1 is SGHTA, CDR2 FQGTGA, per germline. Trimming removed 4 bases from V and 5 bases from J; junction bases left unmatched: 14. DNA of the CDR3: TGTGCCAGCAGCTCACCCGCGTTAGGGGACAGGGGGCCTACCGGGGAGCTGTTTTTT. This encodes CASSSPALGDRGPTGELFF.

This clone came up once. The chain is built from TRBV4-1 and TRBJ1-6; 7 bases are a match to TRBD1. The CDR3 has 18 amino acids. Germline loops: CDR1 MGHRA, CDR2 YSYEKL. The V gene end was trimmed by 0 bases and the J gene end by 2 bases; junction bases not matched to a gene: 7. The CDR3 region has the DNA TGCGCCAGCAGCCAAGATCCCCAGGGGGGCCCCTATAATTCACCCCTCCACTTT. It encodes CASSQDPQGGPYNSPLHF.

This chain joins TRBV28 and TRBJ2-2; D possibly uses TRBD1 or TRBD2 (6 bases each). This CDR3 is 14 amino acids long. Germline assignment: CDR1 MDHEN and CDR2 SYDVKM. V lost 5 bases, J lost 7 bases, and 14 bases lay in between. The CDR3 is CASSNYREVGELFF. The CDR3 DNA is TGTGCCAGCAGTAATTACAGGGAGGTCGGGGAGCTGTTTTTT.

The rearrangement joins TRBV12-2 to TRBJ2-2. TRBV12-2 is recorded as a pseudogene. This CDR3 is built from 11 residues. The CDR3, as DNA: TGTGGTCTGTTAGGCACCGGGGAGCTGTTTTTT. It encodes CGLLGTGELFF.

The rearrangement uses TRBV28 and TRBJ1-4, with D maybe TRBD1 (5 bases). The CDR3 loop spans 17 amino acids. V lost 4 bases, J lost 10 bases, and 25 bases lay in between. Germline CDR1 and CDR2: MDHEN and SYDVKM. The CDR3 nucleotides are TGTGCCAGCAGTTACGCCCCCCCCCATGGGGGTAGGGGAAAACTGTTTTTT. Translation gives CASSYAPPHGGRGKLFF. Full variable domain (missing parts from reference TRBV28 and TRBJ1-4): DVKVTQSSRYLVKRTGEKVFLECVQDMDHENMFWYRQDPGLGLRLIYFSYDVKMKEKGDIPEGYSVSREKKERFSLILESASTNQTSMYLCASSYAPPHGGRGKLFFGSGTQLSVL.

DNA of the CDR3: TGTGCCAGCAGTACCGGGACAGGGGGGGACAATCAGCCCCAGCATTTT. Protein product: CASSTGTGGDNQPQHF. The gene calls are TRBV6-2 or TRBV6-3 and TRBJ1-5; the match to TRBD1 covers 11 bases. The ends lost 5 bases at V and 3 bases at J; junction bases unmatched: 6. From germline, CDR1 is MNHEY and CDR2 SVGEGT. The CDR3 totals 16 residues.

This clone was seen repeatedly, ten times or more. The chain couples TRBV23-1 to TRBJ2-7, with a weak D call TRBD1 (5 bases). TRBV23-1 counts as an open reading frame of uncertain function. Between the trimmed V and J ends, which lost 0 bases and 4 bases, there was a span of 10 bases. CDR3 length equals 14 residues. CDR3 bases: TGCGCCAGCAGTCAATCGGCGGCAGGGTACGAGCAGTACTTC. It codes for CASSQSAAGYEQYF.

This clone was detected a few times. The chain links TRBV28 to TRBJ2-1; either TRBD1 or TRBD2 may fit D (5 bases each). V lost 5 bases and J 0 bases, leaving 20 bases between the germline ends. The CDR3 is 18 amino acids. CDR1 MDHEN and CDR2 SYDVKM come from the germline V gene. The CDR3, as DNA: TGTGCCAGCAGTCCGAGTCTCGGGTTGGGGACCTCCTACAATGAGCAGTTCTTC. Translated, it gives CASSPSLGLGTSYNEQFF.

The J gene is TRBJ1-6, the V gene TRBV3-1 (or the pseudogene TRBV3-2); no firm D call. Germline V CDR1 and CDR2: LGHDT, YNNKEL (reference sequence). V gave up 7 bases and J gave up 10 bases, with 11 bases separating them. This CDR3 spans 12 amino acids. CDR3 DNA: TGTGCCAGCAACCTTAGGACCTCACCCCTCCACTTT. Its protein is CASNLRTSPLHF.

The chain combines TRBV6-5 with TRBJ2-7; D is possibly TRBD2 (7 bases). V shed 6 bases and J shed 6 bases, with 18 bases lying between them. The CDR3 is 14 amino acids. CDR1 and CDR2 (germline): MNHEY, SVGAGI. The CDR3 spells CASSSTGGILEQYF. CDR3 DNA sequence: TGTGCCAGCAGCTCGACGGGGGGCATCCTCGAGCAGTACTTC.